The clone carrying this T cell receptor (beta chain) was counted a few times. Germline V gene sequence: CDR1 SQVTM, CDR2 ANQGSEA. The V gene lost 3 bases and the J gene lost 7 bases, with 15 bases spanning the gap. The CDR3 consists of 13 residues. As processed by the authors: Amplification of reference gene primers was used by the study to estimate nucleated cell counts. Here immunoSEQ multiplex PCR was the method, and the copy in TCRdb shows in-frame clones only, minus some. D and trimming come from the DNA, and the V and J calls and clone size come from that table. This sample yields a few hundred thousand clones, of which 86% are seen a single time; 10% to 15% belongs to the top ten. The source of the sample is a study of blood T cell repertoires in COVID-19. The overall study: There were acute and convalescent COVID-19 samples, and they came from the United States, Italy and Spain.

Source material: peripheral blood. The V and J genes are TRBV29-1 and TRBJ1-2; no reliable D call. The clonotype was recovered from a man older than 75 with acute or convalescent COVID-19. In DNA, the CDR3 is TGCAGCGTTGAGTCTTTCAAGGCGGGTGGCTACACCTTC. Translating it yields CSVESFKAGGYTF.